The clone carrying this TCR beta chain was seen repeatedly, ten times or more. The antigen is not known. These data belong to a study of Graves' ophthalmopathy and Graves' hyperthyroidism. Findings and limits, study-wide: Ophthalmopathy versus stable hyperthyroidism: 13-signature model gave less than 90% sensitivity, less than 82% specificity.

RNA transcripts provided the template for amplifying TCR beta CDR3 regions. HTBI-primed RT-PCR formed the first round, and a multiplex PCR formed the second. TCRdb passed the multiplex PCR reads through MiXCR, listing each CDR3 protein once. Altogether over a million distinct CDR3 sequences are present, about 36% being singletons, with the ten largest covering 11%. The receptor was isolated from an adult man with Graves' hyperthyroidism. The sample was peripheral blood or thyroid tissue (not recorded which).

The CDR3 DNA reads as TGTGCCAGCAGCACCCTGGGTGGAGTAGGGTCCTACGAGCAGTACTTC. Protein sequence: CASSTLGGVGSYEQYF. V gene TRBV25-1 combines with J gene TRBJ2-7; D gene uncertain. The CDR3 contains 16 residues. V was shortened by 6 bases and J by 1 base, with 19 bases between the two germline ends. Germline V lookup: CDR1 MGHDK, CDR2 SYGVNS.